The 2 T cell receptor beta chains below were found in one sample sequenced in a study of T cell responses to AZD1222 COVID-19 vaccine. Clones were read by immunoSEQ multiplex PCR, and TCRdb kept only the in-frame ones, dropping some. The sample holds some 120,000 clones, over 75% seen once. Here the sequenced sample was peripheral blood, taken on day 0 of AZD1222 vaccination. Every receptor here comes from an adult in good health.

The chain uses TRBV25-1 and TRBJ1-2; D call uncertain. Per germline, CDR1 MGHDK and CDR2 SYGVNS. Trimming stripped 2 bases from V and 5 bases from J, with 12 bases between. The CDR3 totals 14 residues. CDR3 bases: TGTGCCAGCAGTGAACCCGGGGAGGTTTATGGCTACACCTTC. This codes for CASSEPGEVYGYTF.

The V and J genes are TRBV6-6 and TRBJ1-4; no firm D call. The CDR3 totals 16 residues. Looked up from germline, CDR1 is MNHNY and CDR2 is SVGAGI (reference sequence). V lost 7 bases, J lost 7 bases, and 22 bases lay in between. DNA for the CDR3: TGTGCCAGCACCTTACGTTCGGGAGGAGGGAGTGAAAAACTGTTTTTT. It encodes CASTLRSGGGSEKLFF.